This T cell receptor (beta chain) was identified in a study of cytomegalovirus exposure and HLA in healthy donors. Notes on this clone: The antigen is unknown. Other DNA sequences in the sample encode the same CDR3.

Study-wide points: The authors assumed roughly uniform sequencing depth across donors for presence/absence analyses. Investigators reported 150 to 200 TCR beta chains as tied to cytomegalovirus.

The PCR employed 60 Vbeta primers together with 13 Jbeta primers. Measured with immunoSEQ multiplex PCR; TCRdb has only the in-frame clones, and not every one. Among some 200,000 clones listed, over 70% were seen once. Trimming removed 4 bases from V and 3 bases from J, with 12 bases in between. Germline V gene sequence: CDR1 MNHEY, CDR2 SVGAGI. This CDR3 comprises 14 residues. The sequencing input was PBMCs. This sequence was found in a man aged 45 to 65 in good health and CMV-seronegative. This chain links TRBV6-5 with TRBJ1-2; TRBD1 is a possible D gene (5 bases). The CDR3 nucleotides are TGTGCCAGCAGTTCAGCGGGGGTTGACTATGGCTACACCTTC. Its protein is CASSSAGVDYGYTF.